The clone carrying this T cell receptor beta chain turned up a few times. J was trimmed by 5 bases and V by 4 bases; bases with no gene match: 0. This CDR3 comprises 12 residues. Looked up from germline, CDR1 is SQVTM and CDR2 is ANQGSEA. PCR was performed using 60 Vbeta and 13 Jbeta primers. Generated by immunoSEQ multiplex PCR, the TCRdb table keeps only in-frame clones and is missing some. The table records roughly 110,000 clones, roughly 82% of them present only once. The sample originates from a study of cytomegalovirus exposure and HLA in healthy donors. About the study: Roughly four fifths of roughly 430 genotyped donors fell in the Caucasian-associated ancestry cluster.

The clonotype was recovered from a man aged 25-45 years in good health and CMV-seropositive. The V call is TRBV29-1, the J call TRBJ2-5; 11 bases align to TRBD2. Sequenced material: PBMCs. In DNA, the CDR3 is TGCAGCGTTGGGACTAGCGGGGAGACCCAGTACTTC. Protein: CSVGTSGETQYF. Full variable domain (remainder filled in from reference TRBV29-1 and TRBJ2-5): SAVISQKPSRDICQRGTSLTIQCQVDSQVTMMFWYRQQPGQSLTLIATANQGSEATYESGFVIDKFPISRPNLTFSTLTVSNMSPEDSSIYLCSVGTSGETQYFGPGTRLLVL.